The T cell receptor beta chain described here comes from a study of T cells in Graves' hyperthyroidism and ophthalmopathy. Overall study results and limits: In the blood, most expanded thyroid clonotypes above 0.001 appeared as well.

This clonotype was seen more than once but under ten times. Its target is unknown. Researchers amplified the TCR beta CDR3 regions from RNA transcripts. A set of HTBI primers served as the primers for a first-round RT-PCR of the TCR CDR3. TCRdb re-called the multiplex PCR reads through MiXCR, storing one row per CDR3 protein. The repertoire has hundreds of thousands of distinct CDR3 sequences, less than 15% of them found once; the top ten carry approximately 15%. Germline loops: CDR1 KGHDR, CDR2 SFDVKD. The CDR3 loop spans 14 amino acids. Trimming pared 12 bases from V and 1 base from J, leaving 14 bases between. Thyroid ultrasound and orbital computed tomography, with clinical symptoms and serum thyroxine and TRAb, informed diagnoses.

The source of this sequence is a woman in her thirties or forties with Graves' hyperthyroidism. J is TRBJ2-2 and V is TRBV24-1; TRBD2 is a possible D gene (6 bases). The specimen was blood. For the CDR3, the DNA is TGTGCCTCCGAGGGCGGGGTGAACACCGGGGAGCTGTTTTTT. Translating it yields CASEGGVNTGELFF.